This T cell receptor (beta chain) stems from a study of early T cells in non-severe SARS-CoV-2 infection. Per the germline V gene, CDR1 is SQVTM and CDR2 is ANQGSEA. V lost 8 bases and J lost 1; bases outside the gene matches: 6. The CDR3 spans 14 residues. This clonotype has a handful of counts. MiXCR, applied by TCRdb to the 5' RACE reads, yields one record per CDR3 protein. The sample includes about 27,000 distinct CDR3 sequences, about 3.8% of them seen just once. J is TRBJ2-3 and V is TRBV29-1; TRBD2 aligns across 10 bases. Sequences were obtained from whole blood. The TCR sequence derives from an adult who was a healthcare worker with PCR-confirmed SARS-CoV-2 infection or an uninfected control (not recorded which). As DNA, the CDR3 is TGCAGCTCCGAGCGGGAGGGAGGCACAGATACGCAGTATTTT. Translated, it gives CSSEREGGTDTQYF.